This T cell receptor beta chain was observed in a study of T-cell memory formation after mild COVID-19. The wider study: TCR clusters showed largely donor specificity.

In TCRdb, the 5' RACE reads were re-called with MiXCR into one record per CDR3 protein. The sample lists over 300,000 distinct CDR3 sequences, less than 25% occurring once. V lost 6 bases to trimming and J lost 9 bases, with 12 bases between them. There are 12 residues in the CDR3. The sample taken for sequencing was PBMCs or a T cell subset sorted from them (not recorded which). This TCR came from a man aged 18 to 35 who had mild COVID-19 (a few samples of this study predate the infection). Cell type and time point are not known. The chain links TRBV12-3 or TRBV12-4 to TRBJ1-5, with a possible D match to TRBD1 (6 bases). In nucleotides, the CDR3 is TGTGCCAGCAGGTCAGGGGTCCGGCCCCAGCATTTT. Translating it yields CASRSGVRPQHF.